The 28 T cell receptor beta chains reported below all come from one sample, sequenced in a study of blood T cell repertoires in COVID-19. The method was immunoSEQ multiplex PCR; TCRdb's version includes in-frame clones alone and lacks a portion of them. The repertoire includes about 210,000 clones, 80% to 90% of them detected once, and approximately 8% sits in the top ten. Sequenced material: peripheral blood. The origin of the receptors is a woman in her forties or fifties with active or convalescent COVID-19.

The chain uses TRBV28 and TRBJ2-7; weak D call: TRBD1 (6 bases). The germline V and J ends were trimmed by 6 bases and 4 bases, with 19 bases remaining between them. This CDR3 spans 15 amino acids. From germline, CDR1 is MDHEN and CDR2 SYDVKM. DNA of the CDR3: TGTGCCAGCAGATCGGACAGCGGCACTTTATACGAGCAGTACTTC. It codes for CASRSDSGTLYEQYF.

The CDR3 loop is CASSFESTRNEQFF. CDR3 sequence (DNA): TGTGCCAGCAGTTTCGAATCCACCCGGAATGAGCAGTTCTTC. The genes are TRBV6-6 and TRBJ2-1, with unresolved D. The CDR3 loop spans 14 amino acids. Looked up from germline, CDR1 is MNHNY and CDR2 is SVGAGI (reference sequence). V dropped 4 bases and J dropped 7 bases, with 14 bases sitting between them.

The V call is TRBV7-9, the J call TRBJ1-2, with D maybe TRBD1 (6 bases). V was cut by 4 bases and J by 5 bases, with 8 bases left in between. The CDR3 sequence is 12 residues long. Looked up from germline, CDR1 is SEHNR and CDR2 is FQNEAQ (reference sequence). CDR3 amino acids: CASSSRGYGYTF. The CDR3 DNA is TGTGCCAGCAGCTCTAGGGGGTATGGCTACACCTTC.

The gene calls are TRBV29-1 and TRBJ1-1; D not certain. Germline CDR1 SQVTM, CDR2 ANQGSEA. The CDR3 consists of 13 residues. The germline V and J ends were trimmed by 5 bases and 6 bases, with 16 bases remaining between them. The CDR3, as DNA: TGCAGCGTTCCGTCCCGCCTGGGCTCTGAAGCTTTCTTT. Translated, it gives CSVPSRLGSEAFF.

The rearrangement links TRBV10-1 to TRBJ2-2; 10 bases fit TRBD1. The CDR3 has 15 amino acids. CDR1 is WNHNN and CDR2 is SYGVQD in the germline V gene (reference sequence). The V gene end was trimmed by 2 bases and the J gene end by 5 bases; junction bases not matched to a gene: 2. The CDR3, as DNA: TGCGCCAGCAGTGAGGGACAGGGGGTTACCGGGGAGCTGTTTTTT. Residues: CASSEGQGVTGELFF.

The chain carries TRBV6-6 and TRBJ1-3; weak D call: TRBD1 (6 bases). V was pared by 2 bases and J by 2 bases, with 10 bases between. CDR1 MNHNY and CDR2 SVGAGI come from the germline V gene (reference sequence). The CDR3 extends over 15 amino acids. The DNA of the CDR3 is TGTGCCAGCAGTTACAGCGGGGGGCCTGGAAACACCATATATTTT. Its protein is CASSYSGGPGNTIYF.

The J gene is TRBJ2-3, the V gene TRBV6-5, with 9 bases matching TRBD2. Per germline, CDR1 MNHEY and CDR2 SVGAGI. The J segment lost 6 bases and the V segment lost 8 bases, leaving 6 bases of the junction unmatched. The CDR3 extends over 13 amino acids. The CDR3 is CASGPSGADTQYF. DNA for the CDR3: TGTGCCAGCGGACCTAGCGGGGCGGATACGCAGTATTTT.

V usage is TRBV5-1 and J usage is TRBJ2-5, with a weak D call TRBD1 (6 bases). CDR1 and CDR2 (germline): SGHRS, YFSETQ. V was clipped by 4 bases and J by 4 bases, with 14 bases between them. This CDR3 has 14 amino acids. CDR3 protein: CASSPRDNLETQYF. In DNA, the CDR3 is TGCGCCAGCAGCCCTCGGGACAATCTAGAGACCCAGTACTTC.

The genes are TRBV7-9 and TRBJ2-5, with D tentatively TRBD1 (6 bases). V was pared by 5 bases and J by 5 bases, with 15 bases between. The CDR3 has 14 amino acids. Germline V CDR1 and CDR2: SEHNR, FQNEAQ (reference sequence). The CDR3 protein is CASSAWWGPETQYF. DNA of the CDR3: TGTGCCAGCAGCGCCTGGTGGGGGCCGGAGACCCAGTACTTC.

The chain combines TRBV5-1 with TRBJ2-1; TRBD2 agrees at 7 bases. V lost 2 bases and J lost 4; bases outside the gene matches: 6. The germline V gene encodes CDR1 SGHRS and CDR2 YFSETQ. This CDR3 comprises 15 residues. DNA of the CDR3: TGCGCCAGCAGCTTCAGCGGGATCGGGTACAATGAGCAGTTCTTC. It encodes CASSFSGIGYNEQFF.

This clone was picked up a small number of times. The chain joins TRBV2 to TRBJ1-4, with 8 bases identical to TRBD1. The germline V gene encodes CDR1 SNHLY and CDR2 FYNNEI. CDR3 length: 14 residues. The V gene end was trimmed by 5 bases and the J gene end by 5 bases; junction bases not matched to a gene: 4. This CDR3 reads CASSLTGVNEKLFF. Written as DNA, the CDR3 is TGTGCCAGCAGTTTGACAGGGGTAAATGAAAAACTGTTTTTT.

The chain links TRBV5-1 to TRBJ2-5, with D possibly being TRBD1 (6 bases). Germline CDR1 is SGHRS and CDR2 is YFSETQ. The germline V and J ends were trimmed by 2 bases and 5 bases, with 10 bases remaining between them. This CDR3 has 13 residues. The CDR3 region is CASSLQGGETQYF. The CDR3 DNA reads as TGCGCCAGCAGCTTACAGGGTGGCGAGACCCAGTACTTC.

This clone was detected a few times. The chain carries TRBV28 and TRBJ1-2; D call uncertain. This CDR3 comprises 13 residues. Germline V gene lookup returns CDR1 MDHEN and CDR2 SYDVKM. Between the trimmed V and J ends, which lost 2 bases and 3 bases, there was a span of 7 bases. The CDR3 DNA follows: TGTGCCAGCAGTTTACCCCGAGACTATGGCTACACCTTC. It translates to CASSLPRDYGYTF.

This chain joins TRBV7-6 and TRBJ1-6; D possibly corresponds to TRBD1 (5 bases). Trimming pared 3 bases from V and 9 bases from J, leaving 9 bases between. The length of the CDR3 is 13 residues. Germline V gene sequence: CDR1 SGHVS, CDR2 FNYEAQ. CDR3 amino acids: CASSLQGSSPLHF. The CDR3 bases are TGTGCCAGCAGCTTGCAGGGATCTTCACCCCTCCACTTT. The whole variable domain, filled in from reference TRBV7-6 and TRBJ1-6, reads GAGVSQSPRYKVTKRGQDVALRCDPISGHVSLYWYRQALGQGPEFLTYFNYEAQQDKSGLPNDRFSAERPEGSISTLTIQRTEQRDSAMYRCASSLQGSSPLHFGNGTRLTVT.

The V gene is TRBV6-1, the J gene TRBJ2-7; D is undetermined. Trimming removed 0 bases from V and 3 bases from J, with 6 bases in between. CDR1 is MNHNS and CDR2 is SASEGT in the germline V gene. The length of the CDR3 is 13 residues. This CDR3 reads CASSEAQNYEQYV. CDR3 nucleotide sequence: TGTGCCAGCAGTGAAGCCCAAAACTACGAGCAGTACGTC.

This sequence joins TRBV5-5 and TRBJ1-1; a possible D gene is TRBD1 (6 bases). The CDR3 is 14 amino acids. Per the germline V gene, CDR1 is SGHKS and CDR2 is YYEKEE (reference sequence). V dropped 5 bases and J dropped 3 bases, with 14 bases sitting between them. In DNA, the CDR3 is TGTGCCAGCAGGCACAGGGAATTCGACACTGAAGCTTTCTTT. It is translated as CASRHREFDTEAFF. The entire variable domain, with the rest obtained from reference TRBV5-5 and TRBJ1-1, is as follows: DAGVTQSPTHLIKTRGQQVTLRCSPISGHKSVSWYQQVLGQGPQFIFQYYEKEERGRGNFPDRFSARQFPNYSSELNVNALLLGDSALYLCASRHREFDTEAFFGQGTRLTVV.

CDR3 nucleotide sequence: TGTGCCAGCAGCTTATTTGTAGGACAGGGGGCCGAGCAGTACTTC. Amino acids: CASSLFVGQGAEQYF. The rearrangement links TRBV7-3 to TRBJ2-7; 11 nucleotides align to TRBD1. The CDR3 is made up of 15 amino acids. V was pared by 2 bases and J by 6 bases, with 6 bases of the junction left unmatched. CDR1 is SGHTA, CDR2 FQGTGA, per germline.

The genes are TRBV7-6 and TRBJ2-2; possible D gene TRBD2, 7 bases. Trimming took 2 bases from V and 1 from J, leaving 20 bases between them. The CDR3 sequence is 19 residues long. The V gene's germline CDR1 is SGHVS and CDR2 FNYEAQ. The DNA of the CDR3 is TGTGCCAGCAGCTTATTAAGCGGGACAAGGGAGAGGAACACCGGGGAGCTGTTTTTT. This gives the protein CASSLLSGTRERNTGELFF.

The V call is TRBV19, the J call TRBJ1-4; TRBD1 is a possible D gene (5 bases). The CDR3 contains 13 residues. Trimming cost V 3 bases and J 6 bases, with 8 bases left between them. Germline V gene data show CDR1 as LNHDA and CDR2 as SQIVND (reference sequence). The CDR3 region has the DNA TGTGCCAGTAGTATTAGGGGTGATGAAAAACTGTTTTTT. As protein: CASSIRGDEKLFF.

J is TRBJ2-7 and V is TRBV28, with D uncertain. The CDR3 spans 12 residues. The V end was cut by 4 bases, the J end by 3 bases, with 7 bases between. The germline gives CDR1 MDHEN, CDR2 SYDVKM. The CDR3 here is CASSSLSYEQYV. The CDR3 region has the DNA TGTGCCAGCAGTTCCCTAAGCTACGAGCAGTACGTC.

The chain carries TRBV3-1 (or the pseudogene TRBV3-2) and TRBJ1-2, with TRBD1 matching 11 bases. The junction had 8 bases not matched to a gene; V was cut back by 4 bases and J by 4 bases. Germline V gene lookup returns CDR1 LGHDT and CDR2 YNNKEL (reference sequence). The CDR3 contains 16 residues. CDR3 sequence reads: CASSRRTGGAGYGYTF. The CDR3 DNA reads as TGTGCCAGCAGCCGAAGGACAGGGGGCGCGGGCTATGGCTACACCTTC.

This chain joins TRBV19 and TRBJ2-5; tentative D call: TRBD1 (6 bases). V was trimmed by 5 bases and J by 5 bases, leaving 9 bases between them. Germline V gene sequence: CDR1 LNHDA, CDR2 SQIVND (reference sequence). The CDR3 loop spans 12 amino acids. The CDR3 protein is CASSVRGETQYF. CDR3 in DNA: TGTGCCAGTAGTGTCAGGGGTGAGACCCAGTACTTC.

This chain joins TRBV28 and TRBJ1-1, with D unresolved. Trimming stripped 1 base from V and 6 bases from J, with 9 bases between. In germline, CDR1 is MDHEN, CDR2 SYDVKM. The CDR3 has 13 amino acids. As DNA, the CDR3 is TGTGCCAGCAGTTTATCATCAGACTCTGAAGCTTTCTTT. Amino acid sequence: CASSLSSDSEAFF.

The chain couples TRBV5-1 to TRBJ2-1; D is unresolved. CDR3 size: 14 residues. Germline assignment: CDR1 SGHRS and CDR2 YFSETQ. The V gene lost 0 bases and the J gene lost 3 bases, with 7 bases spanning the gap. In DNA form, the CDR3 reads TGCGCCAGCAGCTTGGGGTCGGGCTACAATGAGCAGTTCTTC. Its translation is CASSLGSGYNEQFF.

The V call is TRBV20-1, the J call TRBJ2-3; 7 bases are a match to TRBD2. After removal of 3 bases from V and 0 bases from J, the junction contained 6 bases not matched to a gene. This CDR3 comprises 15 residues. Germline lookup yields CDR1 DFQATT and CDR2 SNEGSKA (reference sequence). The CDR3 sequence is CSASGGEASTDTQYF. CDR3 DNA sequence: TGCAGTGCTAGTGGGGGGGAAGCTAGCACAGATACGCAGTATTTT.

The genes are TRBV5-6 and TRBJ2-5; 16 bases match TRBD2. The CDR3 has 16 amino acids. Germline V gene data show CDR1 as SGHDT and CDR2 as YYEEEE. Unmatched junction bases numbered 4, after V lost 4 bases and J lost 4 bases. This CDR3 reads CASSRGTSGGVETQYF. The CDR3 DNA follows: TGTGCCAGCAGCCGAGGGACTAGCGGGGGGGTAGAGACCCAGTACTTC.

The chain carries TRBV18 and TRBJ1-4; 7 nucleotides align to TRBD1. V lost 7 bases to trimming and J lost 4 bases; unmatched junction nucleotides: 9. Germline V gene lookup returns CDR1 KGHSH and CDR2 LQKENI. There are 15 residues in the CDR3. The CDR3 here is CASCAPGQYNEKLFF. The CDR3 nucleotides read TGTGCCAGCTGCGCTCCGGGACAGTATAATGAAAAACTGTTTTTT.

CDR3 sequence reads: CASSSPRASGTYNEQFF. The CDR3 DNA follows: TGTGCCAGCAGCTCCCCTCGGGCTAGCGGGACCTACAATGAGCAGTTCTTC. The chain recombines TRBV5-6 with TRBJ2-1; TRBD2 aligns across 9 bases. V shed 3 bases, J shed 2 bases, and the junction held 9 bases outside the gene matches. The length of the CDR3 is 17 residues. CDR1 and CDR2 (germline): SGHDT, YYEEEE.